These 27 T cell receptor beta chains share one sample of origin, sequenced in a study of T cell repertoires in ileal Crohn's disease. The time point is: neoterminal ileum biopsy at postoperative endoscopy, about 6 months after surgery. Assay: immunoSEQ multiplex PCR; the TCRdb copy retains only in-frame clones and omits some. The sample carries about 13,000 clones, about two thirds recorded once. Sequenced sample: ileal tissue. The receptors shown here come from an adult with Crohn's disease.

This chain joins TRBV12-2 and TRBJ1-5; the D segment call TRBD1 is taken from the table without a DNA check. TRBV12-2 is classified as a pseudogene. This CDR3 region has 16 residues. As DNA, the CDR3 is TGTGCAAGTCGCTTAGCCTCTATGACAGGGGTTCAGCCCCAGCATTTT. This encodes CASRLASMTGVQPQHF.

The chain has TRBV7-6 and TRBJ1-3, with D perhaps matching TRBD1 (6 bases). V lost 1 base and J 12 bases, leaving 13 bases between the germline ends. The CDR3 totals 13 residues. The germline gives CDR1 SGHVS, CDR2 FNYEAQ. The CDR3 DNA is TGTGCCAGCAGCTTAGGCCAACAGGGTGTCATATATTTT. Translation: CASSLGQQGVIYF.

The V call is TRBV18, the J call TRBJ1-5; the D gene is possibly TRBD1 (6 bases). Germline V gene sequence: CDR1 KGHSH, CDR2 LQKENI. The germline V and J ends were trimmed by 2 bases and 1 base, with 9 bases remaining between them. The CDR3 is 15 amino acids. CDR3 in DNA: TGTGCCAGCTCACCAGCTACAGGGAGCAATCAGCCCCAGCATTTT. This gives the protein CASSPATGSNQPQHF. The full variable domain, its missing parts supplied by reference TRBV18 and TRBJ1-5, is NAGVMQNPRHLVRRRGQEARLRCSPMKGHSHVYWYRQLPEEGLKFMVYLQKENIIDESGMPKERFSAEFPKEGPSILRIQQVVRGDSAAYFCASSPATGSNQPQHFGDGTRLSIL.

The rearrangement uses TRBV30 and TRBJ2-7; the match to TRBD1 covers 7 bases. Trimming took 2 bases from V and 3 from J; bases not matched to a gene: 7. The CDR3 totals 14 residues. The germline V gene encodes CDR1 GTSNPN and CDR2 SVGIG (reference sequence). The CDR3 DNA sequence: TGTGCCTGGAGTCCGGGACAGAGATACTACGAGCAGTACTTC. Protein sequence: CAWSPGQRYYEQYF.

This clone was counted between two and nine times. The CDR3 loop is CSGGEGGSSPGELFF. Here the CDR3 DNA reads TGCAGCGGGGGGGAGGGAGGGAGTTCACCGGGGGAGCTGTTTTTT. This rearrangement joins TRBV29-1 to TRBJ2-2; 7 positions match TRBD2. CDR1 SQVTM and CDR2 ANQGSEA come from the germline V gene. J was trimmed by 8 bases and V by 7 bases; bases with no gene match: 16. The CDR3 runs 15 residues.

The chain uses TRBV4-2 and TRBJ1-3, with D uncertain. V was shortened by 1 base and J by 1 base, with 5 bases between the two germline ends. Germline V gives CDR1 LGHNA, CDR2 YNFKEQ. The CDR3 is 14 amino acids. The CDR3 region has the DNA TGTGCCAGCAGCCAAGTCAGGTCTGGAAACACCATATATTTT. Its translation is CASSQVRSGNTIYF.

The chain carries TRBV7-3 and TRBJ2-1; TRBD2 aligns across 10 bases. Germline lookup yields CDR1 SGHTA and CDR2 FQGTGA. The CDR3 runs to 15 residues. V shed 5 bases and J 7 bases; nucleotides not matched to a gene: 8. The CDR3 loop is CASSPTSGDWNEQFF. The CDR3 DNA is TGTGCCAGCAGCCCCACTAGCGGGGATTGGAATGAGCAGTTCTTC.

The chain has TRBV13 and TRBJ2-2, with 7 bases matching TRBD1. Trimming removed 5 bases from V and 8 bases from J; junction bases left unmatched: 8. CDR1 PRHDT and CDR2 FYEKMQ come from the germline V gene (reference sequence). The CDR3 runs to 14 residues. The CDR3 spells CASSRTTGPGELFF. As DNA, the CDR3 is TGTGCCAGCAGCCGCACGACAGGGCCGGGGGAGCTGTTTTTT.

V usage is TRBV5-1 and J usage is TRBJ1-1; D call uncertain. From germline, CDR1 is SGHRS and CDR2 YFSETQ. Trimming took 4 bases from V and 4 from J, leaving 8 bases between them. The CDR3 has 12 amino acids. CDR3 sequence (DNA): TGCGCCAGCAGCCGGACTGGCACTGAAGCTTTCTTT. This encodes CASSRTGTEAFF.

This clone showed up just once. The chain joins TRBV19 to TRBJ1-2; D ambiguous. Trimming took off 7 bases at V and 0 bases at J, with 9 bases between the two ends. Germline V gene sequence: CDR1 LNHDA, CDR2 SQIVND (reference sequence). This CDR3 has 13 amino acids. CDR3 amino acids: CASKGQPNYGYTF. In DNA form, the CDR3 reads TGTGCCAGTAAAGGGCAGCCTAACTATGGCTACACCTTC.

V usage is TRBV27 and J usage is TRBJ2-3; TRBD1 aligns across 8 bases. V was clipped by 6 bases and J by 1 base; unmatched bases: 3. The CDR3 sequence is 14 residues long. Germline assignment: CDR1 MNHEY and CDR2 SMNVEV (reference sequence). The CDR3 loop reads CASRIRGRTDTQYF. CDR3 coding DNA: TGTGCCAGCAGAATCAGGGGGCGCACAGATACGCAGTATTTT.

V and J are TRBV10-2 and TRBJ2-3; TRBD2 is a possible D gene (6 bases). CDR1 and CDR2 (germline): WSHSY, SAAADI. The CDR3 is 15 amino acids. V gave up 8 bases and J gave up 0 bases, with 15 bases separating them. The CDR3 sequence is CASQPGLGSTDTQYF. The CDR3 nucleotides are TGCGCCAGCCAACCGGGACTGGGAAGCACAGATACGCAGTATTTT.

The chain carries TRBV7-2 and TRBJ2-1; a possible D gene is TRBD1 (6 bases). The CDR3 spans 14 residues. V gave up 1 base and J gave up 8 bases, with 12 bases separating them. Germline-derived CDR1 and CDR2 are SGHTA and FQGNSA. CDR3 loop: CASSLDGTIDEQFF. In nucleotides, the CDR3 is TGTGCCAGCAGCTTAGACGGGACAATCGATGAGCAGTTCTTC.

The V call is TRBV7-6, the J call TRBJ2-1, with TRBD1 as a possible D gene (6 bases). Trimming took off 5 bases at V and 0 bases at J, with 17 bases between the two ends. The CDR3 length is 17 residues. Germline CDR1 is SGHVS and CDR2 is FNYEAQ. This chain's CDR3 is CASSVKTGDSSYNEQFF. CDR3 coding DNA: TGTGCCAGCAGCGTAAAGACAGGTGATAGCTCCTACAATGAGCAGTTCTTC.

The chain uses TRBV7-3 and TRBJ2-1; the match to TRBD1 covers 9 bases. Trimming at V came to 5 bases and at J to 2 bases, leaving 10 bases not matched to a gene. The CDR3 sequence is 17 residues long. Per the germline V gene, CDR1 is SGHTA and CDR2 is FQGTGA. This CDR3 reads CASSPFPGTGTYNEQFF. CDR3 coding DNA: TGTGCCAGCAGCCCTTTCCCAGGGACAGGGACCTACAATGAGCAGTTCTTC.

This clone is labeled as medium-sized. The chain links TRBV5-5 to TRBJ1-1; D is uncertain. The V gene's germline CDR1 is SGHKS and CDR2 YYEKEE (reference sequence). V shed 0 bases and J shed 0 bases, with 9 bases lying between them. The CDR3 is 15 amino acids. The CDR3 reads CASSLERHLNTEAFF. The CDR3 DNA is TGTGCCAGCAGCTTGGAGCGCCACTTGAACACTGAAGCTTTCTTT.

Sample share makes this clone medium-sized (0.01 to 0.1%). This chain links TRBV6-5 with TRBJ1-2; D not resolved. Germline loops: CDR1 MNHEY, CDR2 SVGAGI. The CDR3 length is 13 residues. Trimming stripped 6 bases from V and 4 bases from J, with 12 bases between. CDR3 in DNA: TGTGCCAGCAGATCCCGGACCCTCTATGGCTACACCTTC. Protein product: CASRSRTLYGYTF.

The chain carries TRBV5-6 and TRBJ1-2, with D possibly being TRBD1 (6 bases). V lost 2 bases and J lost 6, with 11 bases in between. Germline CDR1 and CDR2: SGHDT and YYEEEE. The CDR3 length is 13 residues. CDR3 sequence reads: CASSLAGAHGYTF. CDR3 DNA: TGTGCCAGCAGCTTAGCGGGGGCTCATGGCTACACCTTC.

This clone was seen once. The J gene is TRBJ2-1, the V gene TRBV7-3; 7 bases are a match to TRBD1. V gave up 4 bases and J gave up 3 bases; unmatched junction bases: 6. The CDR3 consists of 15 residues. Germline lookup yields CDR1 SGHTA and CDR2 FQGTGA. The CDR3: CASSSSGTDYNEQFF. Here the CDR3 DNA reads TGTGCCAGCAGCTCGTCCGGGACAGACTACAATGAGCAGTTCTTC.

The chain joins TRBV6-6 to TRBJ2-7; the D is unclear. The CDR3 length is 11 residues. Trimming took 5 bases from V and 3 from J, leaving 5 bases between them. Germline lookup yields CDR1 MNHNY and CDR2 SVGAGI (reference sequence). The CDR3 bases are TGTGCCAGCAGTCCCCTCTACGAGCAGTACTTC. Encoded protein: CASSPLYEQYF.

V is TRBV28 and J is TRBJ1-4; the D gene is possibly TRBD1 (5 bases). The CDR3 is 14 amino acids. Germline V CDR1 and CDR2: MDHEN, SYDVKM. Trimming cost V 3 bases and J 1 base, with 6 bases left between them. The DNA of the CDR3 is TGTGCCAGCAGTTTTGGGGGAACTAATGAAAAACTGTTTTTT. Protein: CASSFGGTNEKLFF.

The CDR3, as DNA: TGTGCCAGCAGTTTATGGGGGGCGTCCTATAATTCACCCCTCCACTTT. It codes for CASSLWGASYNSPLHF. This chain links TRBV27 with TRBJ1-6; possibly TRBD1 for D (6 bases). Per germline, CDR1 MNHEY and CDR2 SMNVEV (reference sequence). V shed 1 base and J shed 1 base, with 8 bases lying between them. The CDR3 runs 16 residues.

This clone was seen a handful of times. The gene calls are TRBV21-1 and TRBJ2-2. TRBV21-1 is marked as a pseudogene. The CDR3 consists of 17 residues. In DNA form, the CDR3 reads TGTGCCAGCAGCAAATGGGGGACCGCCTGGGACACCGGGGAGCTGTTTTTT. Residues: CASSKWGTAWDTGELFF.

The chain links TRBV2 to TRBJ2-3; 7 bases match TRBD1. This CDR3 has 12 amino acids. V shed 6 bases, J shed 3 bases, and the junction held 0 bases outside the gene matches. Germline CDR1 is SNHLY and CDR2 is FYNNEI. The CDR3 bases are TGTGCCAGCAGACAGGGGACAGATACGCAGTATTTT. Protein: CASRQGTDTQYF.

V usage is TRBV21-1 and J usage is TRBJ2-1; TRBD1 is taken as the D call from the table, unchecked against the DNA. TRBV21-1 is assigned pseudogene status. The CDR3 is 18 amino acids. The CDR3 DNA reads TGTGCCAGCAGCAAAAGAAATGGGACAGGGGCGCACTACAATGAGCAGTTCTTC. Translation gives CASSKRNGTGAHYNEQFF.

CDR3 protein: CASRGSGHTDTQYF. CDR3 nucleotides: TGTGCCAGCAGGGGTAGTGGGCACACAGATACGCAGTATTTT. This rearrangement joins TRBV27 to TRBJ2-3; no firm D call. The CDR3 sequence is 14 residues long. V shed 6 bases and J shed 2 bases, with 12 bases lying between them. Germline V gene data show CDR1 as MNHEY and CDR2 as SMNVEV (reference sequence).

The V and J genes are TRBV20-1 and TRBJ1-1; D is undetermined. This CDR3 contains 11 residues. The V and J ends lost 1 base and 4 bases respectively, with 4 bases between them. Germline CDR1 and CDR2: DFQATT and SNEGSKA (reference sequence). The DNA of the CDR3 is TGCAGTGCTAGAGGGATCACTGAAGCTTTCTTT. This codes for CSARGITEAFF.